These T cell receptor beta chains were read from a single sample in a study of T cell repertoires in cytomegalovirus infection. TCRdb processed the reads anew with MiXCR; each CDR3 protein has one entry. The repertoire holds about 330,000 distinct CDR3 sequences, about 34% seen once, with about 13% in the top ten. The antigens for these receptors are not known. The starting material was cultured PBMCs, obtained from culture after CMV antigen stimulation. The receptors come from a human donor in good health (CMV status not recorded). Some clones in this sample may be carry-over from other donors' samples. CDR3s include the opening cysteine and the closing phenylalanine or tryptophan. A D gene is named only where the DNA matches it firmly. A row's size may be missing; if present it is once, few, many or a size class.

NA,TRBJ2-7,TRBD2,TRBV6-6,TGTGCCAGCAGTTACAAAGTGAGCGGGGGACGCTCCTACGAGCAGTACTTC,CASSYKVSGGRSYEQYF
many,TRBJ1-2,TRBD1,TRBV7-2,TGTGCCAGCAGCATCCGGGACAGGGCCTCTGGCTACACCTTC,CASSIRDRASGYTF
few,TRBJ2-5,NA,TRBV6-2/TRBV6-3,TGTGCCAGCAGTTACGGTCAGGGTTTTATTGGTCAAGAGACCCAGTACTTC,CASSYGQGFIGQETQYF
few,TRBJ2-3,NA,TRBV11-2,TGTGCCAGCAGCTTAAGCTTAACAGATACGCAGTATTTT,CASSLSLTDTQYF
NA,TRBJ2-1,NA,TRBV4-2,TGTGCCAGCAGCCAAGGTGGGAATCCGCGCGATGAGCAGTTCTTC,CASSQGGNPRDEQFF
NA,TRBJ2-2,TRBD2,TRBV5-1,TGCGCCAGCAGCTTGAGGCCGGGACTAGCGGGGACCGGGGAGCTGTTTTTT,CASSLRPGLAGTGELFF
NA,TRBJ2-3,NA,TRBV29-1,TGCAGCGTTGAACCTCTTGCAGATACGCAGTATTTT,CSVEPLADTQYF
NA,TRBJ2-1,NA,TRBV19,TGTGCCAGCACTACAAGCTCCTACAATGAGCAGTTCTTC,CASTTSSYNEQFF
NA,TRBJ1-3,NA,TRBV11-2,TGTGCCAGCAGCTTAGATCCGACGGGGGCCGCTGGAAACACCATATATTTT,CASSLDPTGAAGNTIYF
NA,TRBJ1-3,NA,TRBV7-2,TGTGCCAGCAGCCCACAGGTCCACTCTGGAAACACCATATATTTT,CASSPQVHSGNTIYF
few,TRBJ1-2,TRBD1,TRBV20-1,TGCAGTGCAAGACCAGGGGGCTATGGCTACACCTTC,CSARPGGYGYTF
NA,TRBJ2-1,TRBD2,TRBV7-8,TGTGCCAGCAGCTTCCCCCCCTGGACTAGCGACTCCAATGAGCAGTTCTTC,CASSFPPWTSDSNEQFF
NA,TRBJ1-4,NA,TRBV7-2,TGTGCCAGCAGCTTAGGTCCAGGTGTTACAACTAATGAAAAACTGTTTTTT,CASSLGPGVTTNEKLFF
many,TRBJ2-1,TRBD2,TRBV11-1,TGTGCCAGCAGCTTGACGCGGACTAGTCCTTCCTACAATGAGCAGTTCTTC,CASSLTRTSPSYNEQFF
few,TRBJ1-2,NA,TRBV7-2,TGTGCCAGCAGCTTAAATCGGGGTCTACGCTATGGCTACACCTTC,CASSLNRGLRYGYTF
NA,TRBJ2-1,TRBD1,TRBV4-3,TGCGCCAGCAGCCAAGAGGGGACAGGGAATAGTGAGCAGTTCTTC,CASSQEGTGNSEQFF
few,TRBJ1-1,TRBD1,TRBV6-1,TGTGCCAGCAGCAGGACAGGTATGAACACTGAAGCTTTCTTT,CASSRTGMNTEAFF
NA,TRBJ1-1,NA,TRBV7-2,TGTGCCAGCAGCCCATATATCGGCACTGAAGCTTTCTTT,CASSPYIGTEAFF
NA,TRBJ1-1,NA,TRBV6-4,TGTGCCAGCAGTTACGAGGAGGGCACTGAAGCTTTCTTT,CASSYEEGTEAFF
NA,TRBJ1-2,NA,TRBV12-3/TRBV12-4,TGTGCCAGCAGTCCGGGAGGGGGGAAGAACTATGGCTACACCTTC,CASSPGGGKNYGYTF
few,TRBJ2-7,TRBD1,TRBV7-2,TGTGCCAGCAGTCTGGACAGGGCCGAGCAGTACTTC,CASSLDRAEQYF
NA,TRBJ1-1,NA,TRBV7-8,TGTGCCAGCAGCTTTGAGGATAACACTGAAGCTTTCTTT,CASSFEDNTEAFF
NA,TRBJ2-3,NA,TRBV2,TGTGCCAGCAGTGCCGCGGAGACCCCATTAGGGGATACGCAGTATTTT,CASSAAETPLGDTQYF
NA,TRBJ1-2,NA,TRBV18,TGTGCCAGCTCACCAGGGGGCAGGGACTATGGCTACACCTTC,CASSPGGRDYGYTF
NA,TRBJ1-2,TRBD1,TRBV12-3/TRBV12-4,TGTGCCAGCAGTTTAGCGCCAGGGACAGGGCGATTCTCACTAAATGGCTACACCTTC,CASSLAPGTGRFSLNGYTF
NA,TRBJ2-7,TRBD2,TRBV28,TGTGCCAGCAGTATTAGCGGGAGGGCCGACGAGCAGTACTTC,CASSISGRADEQYF
NA,TRBJ2-4,TRBD2,TRBV19,TGTGCCAGTCGGGCTAGCGGCAAAAACATTCAGTACTTC,CASRASGKNIQYF
NA,TRBJ2-6,TRBD1,TRBV19,TGTGCCAGTAGGACAGGGGAGGCCATTGCTGGGGCCAACGTCCTGACTTTC,CASRTGEAIAGANVLTF
few,TRBJ2-1,NA,TRBV6-1,TGTGCCAGCAGTGCCCCGGACGCGGCGTCCTACAATGAGCAGTTCTTC,CASSAPDAASYNEQFF
NA,TRBJ2-5,NA,TRBV7-3,TGTGCCAGCAGACCCCCAAGGGGGGGTAGACCAGGGGAGACCCAGTACTTC,CASRPPRGGRPGETQYF
many,TRBJ1-5,TRBD1,TRBV7-8,TGTGCCAGCAGCCGGGACAGAAATCAGCCCCAGCATTTT,CASSRDRNQPQHF
few,TRBJ2-1,TRBD2,TRBV6-6,TGTGCCAGCAGGTCCCCAGGGGCGGGGGGCTACAATGAGCAGTTCTTC,CASRSPGAGGYNEQFF
many,TRBJ2-1,NA,TRBV11-2,TGTGCCAGCAGCCTGCCTCTAGCGATGGACGATGAGCAGTTCTTC,CASSLPLAMDDEQFF
once,TRBJ1-1,TRBD1,TRBV7-3,TGTGCCAGCAGCGACAGGGTCGGCACTGAAGCTTTCTTT,CASSDRVGTEAFF
NA,TRBJ1-2,NA,TRBV3-1,TGTGCCAGCAGCCAAGGTCAGGGGCCCTACCCCTATGGCTACACCTTC,CASSQGQGPYPYGYTF
many,TRBJ1-6,NA,TRBV6-1,TGTGCCAGCAGTTCGGCCATACAGGGAAGTTCACCCCTCCACTTT,CASSSAIQGSSPLHF
NA,TRBJ2-3,TRBD2,TRBV20-1,TGCAGTGCTAGGTGGTCTAGCGGGGGAGATACGCAGTATTTT,CSARWSSGGDTQYF